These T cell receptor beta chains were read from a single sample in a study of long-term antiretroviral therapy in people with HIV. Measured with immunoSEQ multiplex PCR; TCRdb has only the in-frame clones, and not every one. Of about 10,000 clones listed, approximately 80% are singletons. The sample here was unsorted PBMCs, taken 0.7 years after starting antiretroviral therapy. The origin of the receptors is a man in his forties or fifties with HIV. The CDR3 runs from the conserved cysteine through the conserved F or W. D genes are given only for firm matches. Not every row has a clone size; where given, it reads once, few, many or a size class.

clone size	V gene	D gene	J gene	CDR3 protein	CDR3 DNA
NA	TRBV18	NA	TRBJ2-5	CASSPQVEETQYF	TGTGCCAGCTCACCACAGGTAGAGGAGACCCAGTACTTC
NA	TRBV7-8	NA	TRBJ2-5	CASSNKRSQETQYF	TGTGCCAGCAGCAACAAGCGGAGTCAAGAGACCCAGTACTTC
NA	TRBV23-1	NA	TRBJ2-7	CARDTGEDEQYF	TGCGCCAGAGATACAGGGGAGGACGAGCAGTACTTC
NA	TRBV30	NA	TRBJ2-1	CAWSETGFYNEQFF	TGTGCCTGGAGTGAAACAGGATTCTACAATGAGCAGTTCTTC
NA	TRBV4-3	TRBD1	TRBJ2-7	CASSQERQGGHEQYF	TGCGCCAGCAGCCAGGAGAGACAGGGCGGCCACGAGCAGTACTTC
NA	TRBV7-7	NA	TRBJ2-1	CASSQDSYDYNEQFF	TGTGCCAGCAGTCAGGACTCATATGATTACAATGAGCAGTTCTTC
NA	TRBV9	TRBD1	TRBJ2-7	CASSVSDRAYEQYF	TGTGCCAGCAGCGTCTCCGACAGGGCCTACGAGCAGTACTTC
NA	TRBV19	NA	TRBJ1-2	CASSPGRRLYGYTF	TGTGCCAGTAGTCCGGGACGGAGACTCTATGGCTACACCTTC
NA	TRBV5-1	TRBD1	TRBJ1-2	CASSLVGTGGRGYGYTF	TGCGCCAGCAGCTTGGTAGGGACAGGGGGCCGGGGCTATGGCTACACCTTC
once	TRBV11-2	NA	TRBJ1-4	CASSPQAEKLFF	TGTGCCAGCAGCCCCCAAGCGGAAAAACTGTTTTTT